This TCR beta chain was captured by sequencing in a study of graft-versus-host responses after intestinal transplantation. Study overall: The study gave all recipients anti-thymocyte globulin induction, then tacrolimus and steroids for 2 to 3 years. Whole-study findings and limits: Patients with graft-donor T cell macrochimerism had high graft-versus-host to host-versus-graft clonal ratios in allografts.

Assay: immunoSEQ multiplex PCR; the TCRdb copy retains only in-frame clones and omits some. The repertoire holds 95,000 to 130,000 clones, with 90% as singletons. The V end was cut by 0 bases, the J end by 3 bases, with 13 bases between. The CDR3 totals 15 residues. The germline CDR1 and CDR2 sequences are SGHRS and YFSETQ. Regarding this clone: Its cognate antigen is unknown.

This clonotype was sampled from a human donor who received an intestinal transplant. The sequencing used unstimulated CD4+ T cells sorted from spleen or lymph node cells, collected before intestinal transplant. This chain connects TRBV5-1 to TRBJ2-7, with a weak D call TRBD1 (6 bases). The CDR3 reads CASSLDGGRYYEQYF. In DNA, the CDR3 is TGCGCCAGCAGCTTGGATGGGGGCAGGTACTACGAGCAGTACTTC.